This T cell receptor (beta chain) was captured by sequencing in a study of T-cell memory formation after mild COVID-19 (dated by TCRdb to the early 2020s). Broadly, across the study: TCR sequence clusters from the two donors were found to be largely donor specific. The cohort comprised two young, previously healthy adult volunteers, one female and one male. In a couple of donors, T-cell clones that expanded and contracted after mild COVID-19 were tracked by sequencing TCRalpha and TCRbeta repertoires over time.

Summary of the overall study and its limitations: Clones that contracted from day 15 to 85 showed balanced CD4/CD8 phenotypes, whereas a second wave of clones that expanded from day 15 to 37 leaned towards CD4+. The second-wave clones that peaked on day 37 were not confirmed to be SARS-CoV-2 specific. The study included only a couple of mild cases, and larger cohorts that include severe cases with pre-infection samples were judged to be necessary. The detection of some responding clones in pre-infection memory suggests that pre-existing cross-reactive memory T cells joined the SARS-CoV-2 response. Contracting CD4+ clones were found mainly in CM and EM memory subsets, while CD8+ clones were enriched in EMRA.

A remark on this clonotype: What this receptor recognizes is not known. No qualities accompany the bases; no much larger clone lies one base away.

The instrument was an Illumina NovaSeq 6000. Using 5'RACE with constant-segment primers, TCRalpha and TCRbeta cDNA libraries were constructed, with sample barcodes and unique molecular identifiers added in the process. Trizol reagent was used to extract RNA from every sample. Library amplification was performed in two PCR steps, and a second sample barcode and Illumina TruSeq adapters were introduced in the second step. Sequencing of the libraries was done on an Illumina NovaSeq, producing 2 x 150 bp paired-end reads. On the authors' methods: Demultiplexing of reads and collapsing into UMI-guided consensus sequences were performed with migec v1.2.7. Using mixcr v2.1.11, the UMI consensuses were aligned to TRA and TRB V and J templates and assembled into clonotypes. Clonotypes were classified as expanded or contracted when called significant by both edgeR and NoisET, with noise models trained on biological replicates. For edgeR calls, a false discovery rate-adjusted p below 0.01 and a log2 fold-change threshold of 1 were applied. As an exploratory analysis of dynamics, PCA with hierarchical clustering was applied to max-normalized trajectories of the 1000 most abundant clonotypes. Separately sequenced CD4+ and CD8+ repertoires were used to assign a CD4 or CD8 phenotype to each responding clone. Using fastp at Q25 and MiXCR, TCRdb reprocessed the public reads and kept productive beta chains. Identical CDR3 protein sequences are pooled into one entry, listed with their most common genes and DNA. TCRdb, not the original authors, processed these V and J calls. The sample has 300,000 or so distinct CDR3 sequences on record, approximately 16% of them singletons. Approximately 23% of the sample is taken by the ten largest.

Ficoll-Paque density gradient centrifugation was the method used to isolate PBMCs. The CDR3 contains 15 residues, cysteine and phenylalanine counted. Of the read, only the CDR3 DNA is kept; its 45 bases are in frame from base 1. Deletion took 0 bases off V and 3 bases off J, with a span of 11 bases between the germline ends. For CDR1 and CDR2, the germline V gene lists LGHNA and YSLEER. The sequence was obtained from a man between 18 and 35 years old who had mild COVID-19 (a few samples of this study predate the infection). The sample titles of this study are shuffled in the database, so cell type and time point are left out; the donor was told from shared clones. The chain uses TRBV4-3 and TRBJ1-2; the D gene remains uncertain. The sample consisted of PBMCs or a T cell subset sorted from them (not recorded which). The CDR3 region: CASSQERSGYYGYTF. At the DNA level, the sequence is TGCGCCAGCAGCCAAGAAAGGTCCGGGTACTATGGCTACACCTTC.